The 20 T cell receptor beta chains in this list originate from one sample, sequenced in a study of cytomegalovirus exposure and HLA in healthy donors. The data were produced by immunoSEQ multiplex PCR, yet TCRdb's version contains in-frame clones alone and is incomplete. The table shows approximately 160,000 clones, with roughly nine tenths occurring only once. Material: PBMCs. The receptors here all came from a woman aged 25-40 years in good health and CMV-seronegative.

The chain couples TRBV15 to TRBJ2-1; 12 positions agree with TRBD2. Germline values: CDR1 LNHNV, CDR2 YYDKDF (reference sequence). Trimming cost V 0 bases and J 6 bases; bases outside gene matches: 3. This CDR3 has 16 residues. The CDR3 loop is CATSRDQLAGGNEQFF. The CDR3 DNA follows: TGTGCCACCAGCAGAGATCAACTAGCGGGGGGCAATGAGCAGTTCTTC.

The V gene is TRBV29-1, the J gene TRBJ1-3; tentatively, D is TRBD1 (5 bases). Germline-derived CDR1 and CDR2 are SQVTM and ANQGSEA. This CDR3 contains 13 residues. The ends were cut back, 7 bases at V and 0 bases at J, with 10 bases in the middle. This CDR3 reads CSAGPFSGNTIYF. The CDR3 DNA reads as TGCAGCGCGGGACCATTCTCTGGAAACACCATATATTTT.

The chain carries TRBV10-2 and TRBJ1-1; D gene uncertain. The CDR3 runs 14 residues. CDR1 and CDR2 (germline): WSHSY, SAAADI. Trimming took off 2 bases at V and 1 base at J, with 8 bases between the two ends. CDR3 bases: TGCGCCAGCAGTGAGGGACGGTGGAACACTGAAGCTTTCTTT. This encodes CASSEGRWNTEAFF.

Here the CDR3 DNA reads TGTGCCAGCAGTTCGGGACTAGCGGGAGTCAATGAGCAGTTCTTC. This sequence encodes CASSSGLAGVNEQFF. The chain recombines TRBV27 with TRBJ2-1; 14 nucleotides agree with TRBD2. The CDR3 runs 15 residues. Trimming at V came to 4 bases and at J to 6 bases, leaving 2 bases not matched to a gene. Per the germline V gene, CDR1 is MNHEY and CDR2 is SMNVEV (reference sequence).

In regard to this clone: Other DNA sequences in the sample encode the same CDR3. J is TRBJ2-7 and V is TRBV4-2; D is perhaps TRBD2 (6 bases). Trimming shortened V by 1 base and J by 1 base, and 8 bases separated the two germline ends. CDR1 is LGHNA, CDR2 YNFKEQ, per germline. The CDR3 loop spans 14 amino acids. CDR3 sequence: CASSQGGGSYEQYF. The CDR3 DNA reads TGTGCCAGCAGCCAAGGTGGAGGGTCCTACGAGCAGTACTTC.

The chain has TRBV5-1 and TRBJ2-5, with D perhaps TRBD1 (7 bases). The V gene lost 0 bases and the J gene lost 3 bases, with 12 bases spanning the gap. Germline assignment: CDR1 SGHRS and CDR2 YFSETQ. The CDR3 contains 15 residues. The CDR3 loop reads CASSLVSRGEETQYF. The CDR3 nucleotides are TGCGCCAGCAGCTTGGTGAGCAGGGGGGAAGAGACCCAGTACTTC.

A few counts support this clone. This sequence joins TRBV27 and TRBJ1-3; TRBD1 matches at 8 bases. CDR1 MNHEY and CDR2 SMNVEV come from the germline V gene (reference sequence). This CDR3 comprises 18 residues. The J segment lost 0 bases and the V segment lost 3 bases, leaving 10 bases of the junction unmatched. The CDR3 DNA sequence: TGTGCCAGCAGTTTGACCGGGACAGGCGCTCCCTCTGGAAACACCATATATTTT. Translating it yields CASSLTGTGAPSGNTIYF.

The chain recombines TRBV7-2 with TRBJ2-7; the D gene is possibly TRBD2 (5 bases). The germline V gene has CDR1 SGHTA and CDR2 FQGNSA. The CDR3 is 13 residues long. V lost 1 base and J 10 bases, leaving 14 bases between the germline ends. CDR3 sequence (DNA): TGTGCCAGCAGCTTAGATCCCGGACTTGATCAGTACTTC. Amino acid sequence: CASSLDPGLDQYF.

This clone is deemed large. The chain recombines TRBV6-4 with TRBJ2-3, with D perhaps matching TRBD2 (5 bases). Trimming took 0 bases from V and 1 from J, leaving 5 bases between them. CDR1 and CDR2 from the germline V gene are MRHNA and SNTAGT. The CDR3 runs 14 residues. CDR3 amino acids: CASSDSGGTDTQYF. For the CDR3, the DNA is TGTGCCAGCAGTGACTCGGGAGGCACAGATACGCAGTATTTT.

V gene TRBV19 combines with J gene TRBJ2-3, with D maybe TRBD2 (6 bases). The CDR3 is 17 residues long. Germline values: CDR1 LNHDA, CDR2 SQIVND (reference sequence). V was clipped by 1 base and J by 1 base, with 15 bases between them. The chain's CDR3 is CASSIGLGGFGTDTQYF. For the CDR3, the DNA is TGTGCCAGTAGTATAGGCCTTGGAGGGTTTGGCACAGATACGCAGTATTTT.

The chain links TRBV5-4 to TRBJ2-7, with a tentative D call TRBD1 (6 bases). V was pared by 5 bases and J by 2 bases, with 14 bases between. The germline CDR1 and CDR2 sequences are SGHNT and YYREEE (reference sequence). This CDR3 comprises 14 residues. In DNA form, the CDR3 reads TGTGCCAGCAGTCTCCGGGACACAGCCTACGAGCAGTACTTC. This encodes CASSLRDTAYEQYF.

The J gene is TRBJ2-3, the V gene TRBV6-6; 8 positions agree with TRBD2. The V gene end was trimmed by 6 bases and the J gene end by 11 bases; junction bases not matched to a gene: 13. Germline V gene lookup returns CDR1 MNHNY and CDR2 SVGAGI (reference sequence). The CDR3 covers 14 residues. CDR3 nucleotide sequence: TGTGCCAGCAGCCCTGCGATAGCGGGAAGTGGGCAGTATTTT. Amino acids: CASSPAIAGSGQYF.

The J gene is TRBJ1-2, the V gene TRBV5-4; 7 bases line up with TRBD1. The germline gives CDR1 SGHNT, CDR2 YYREEE (reference sequence). V was pared by 4 bases and J by 2 bases, with 14 bases of the junction left unmatched. The CDR3 contains 17 residues. CDR3 loop: CASSGRDSPRGNYGYTF. The CDR3 DNA follows: TGTGCCAGCAGCGGCCGGGACAGCCCCAGGGGGAACTATGGCTACACCTTC.

The V and J genes are TRBV18 and TRBJ1-2, with D hard to call. Germline values: CDR1 KGHSH, CDR2 LQKENI. This CDR3 contains 12 residues. Trimming pared 5 bases from V and 8 bases from J, leaving 12 bases between. DNA of the CDR3: TGTGCCAGCTCAGAAGACCGGAGAGGCTACACCTTC. It translates to CASSEDRRGYTF. Using reference TRBV18 and TRBJ1-2 for the parts outside the CDR3, the full variable domain is NAGVMQNPRHLVRRRGQEARLRCSPMKGHSHVYWYRQLPEEGLKFMVYLQKENIIDESGMPKERFSAEFPKEGPSILRIQQVVRGDSAAYFCASSEDRRGYTFGSGTRLTVV.

The chain combines TRBV27 with TRBJ2-5, with 7 nucleotides matching TRBD1. The CDR3 consists of 15 residues. CDR1 is MNHEY, CDR2 SMNVEV, per germline (reference sequence). J was trimmed by 3 bases and V by 7 bases; bases with no gene match: 11. The CDR3 region is CASNLRGQGEETQYF. For the CDR3, the DNA is TGTGCCAGCAACCTAAGAGGGCAGGGGGAAGAGACCCAGTACTTC.

About this clone itself: Other nucleotide sequences in the sample specify the same CDR3. The genes are TRBV11-2 and TRBJ2-7, with D possibly being TRBD1 (6 bases). V lost 11 bases, J lost 4 bases, and 18 bases lay in between. Germline V gives CDR1 SGHAT, CDR2 FQNNGV. The CDR3 has 13 residues. The CDR3 DNA reads as TGTGCCTCCAGCTCCGGCAGGGGATACGAGCAGTACTTC. The encoded protein is CASSSGRGYEQYF.

The V call is TRBV7-9, the J call TRBJ2-7; TRBD2 agrees at 13 bases. This CDR3 has 16 residues. Germline V lookup: CDR1 SEHNR, CDR2 FQNEAQ (reference sequence). Trimming cost V 6 bases and J 7 bases; bases outside gene matches: 12. The CDR3 DNA reads TGTGCCAGCAGTCGGACTAGCGGGAGACTTCCTAGTGAGCAGTACTTC. Translated, it gives CASSRTSGRLPSEQYF.

This chain uses TRBV28 with TRBJ2-5, with TRBD1 matching 9 bases. V dropped 5 bases and J dropped 1; count of bases not matched to a gene: 2. CDR3 length: 14 amino acids. CDR1 and CDR2 (germline): MDHEN, SYDVKM. The CDR3 DNA reads as TGTGCCAGCAGTGTGACAGGGGGCCAAGAGACCCAGTACTTC. Translation: CASSVTGGQETQYF. Full variable domain (outside the CDR3, taken from reference TRBV28 and TRBJ2-5): DVKVTQSSRYLVKRTGEKVFLECVQDMDHENMFWYRQDPGLGLRLIYFSYDVKMKEKGDIPEGYSVSREKKERFSLILESASTNQTSMYLCASSVTGGQETQYFGPGTRLLVL.

The rearrangement links TRBV6-1 to TRBJ1-5; D possibly corresponds to TRBD1 (6 bases). This CDR3 region has 16 residues. Germline CDR1 MNHNS, CDR2 SASEGT. V dropped 2 bases and J dropped 0 bases, with 11 bases sitting between them. CDR3 sequence (DNA): TGTGCCAGCAGTGAAACAGCAGGGGATAGCAATCAGCCCCAGCATTTT. It yields the protein CASSETAGDSNQPQHF.

Concerning this clone itself: A much larger clone is a single base away; this may be a read error. The chain carries TRBV6-1 and TRBJ1-1; no definite D call. Germline V CDR1 and CDR2: MNHNS, SASEGT. V lost 2 bases to trimming and J lost 1 base, with 5 bases between them. The CDR3 is made up of 13 amino acids. CDR3 nucleotide sequence: TGTGCCAGCAGTGAACGGGGGAACACTGAAGCTTTCTTT. Its protein is CASSERGNTEAFF.